Below are 16 T cell receptor beta chains sequenced from a single sample in a study of Ad26.COV2.S vaccination and SARS-CoV-2 variants. Repertoires were generated with immunoSEQ multiplex PCR, while TCRdb's copy carries only in-frame clones and drops some. Altogether about 350,000 clones are present, approximately 84% being singletons, with the ten largest covering about 3.3%. Treatment indicated: around 19 received Ad26.COV2.S at low or high dose, single or two shots; five or six received placebo; per-sample allocation not given. The samples were gathered on day 63 after the first injection of vaccine or placebo. The specimen comprised peripheral blood, sampled in a trial of Ad26.COV2.S vaccine versus placebo. The origin of the receptors is a person between 18 and 60 years old who received the Ad26.COV2.S COVID-19 vaccine or a placebo.

The chain links TRBV10-3 to TRBJ1-6, with no clear D. The CDR3 is made up of 15 amino acids. Trimming left V 7 bases short and J 9 bases short, with 19 bases between. CDR1 ENHRY and CDR2 SYGVKD come from the germline V gene. CDR3 sequence (DNA): TGTGCCATCACCGCCGACAACGGAGGTACTTCACCCCTCCACTTT. Translating it yields CAITADNGGTSPLHF.

The rearrangement uses TRBV24-1 and TRBJ1-1; D gene unclear. CDR3 length equals 13 residues. Trimming cost V 0 bases and J 8 bases, with 9 bases left between them. Germline CDR1 is KGHDR and CDR2 is SFDVKD. CDR3 bases: TGTGCCACCAGTGATTTGTATAGCAGGGAAGCTTTCTTT. It codes for CATSDLYSREAFF.

The V call is TRBV10-3, the J call TRBJ2-2, with a tentative D call TRBD2 (5 bases). The V gene lost 3 bases and the J gene lost 4 bases, with 12 bases spanning the gap. This CDR3 has 15 residues. CDR1 and CDR2 (germline): ENHRY, SYGVKD. This chain's CDR3 is CAISEPAGGTGELFF. CDR3 DNA sequence: TGTGCCATCAGTGAACCCGCGGGTGGCACCGGGGAGCTGTTTTTT.

A remark on this clone: Other DNA sequences in the same sample also yield this CDR3. This chain links TRBV7-2 with TRBJ2-2; D uncertain. CDR1 and CDR2 (germline): SGHTA, FQGNSA. The ends were cut back, 0 bases at V and 3 bases at J, with 2 bases in the middle. This CDR3 has 13 amino acids. CDR3: CASSLAYTGELFF. The CDR3 region has the DNA TGTGCCAGCAGCTTAGCCTACACCGGGGAGCTGTTTTTT. Complete variable domain (other parts from reference TRBV7-2 and TRBJ2-2): GAGVSQSPSNKVTEKGKDVELRCDPISGHTALYWYRQSLGQGLEFLIYFQGNSAPDKSGLPSDRFSAERTGGSVSTLTIQRTQQEDSAVYLCASSLAYTGELFFGEGSRLTVL.

This clone has a single count. This CDR3 is also generated by other DNA sequences in the sample. Here the CDR3 DNA reads TGTGCCAGCAGTTTGGGTGGAAACACCATATATTTT. Translating it yields CASSLGGNTIYF. The chain joins TRBV12-3 or TRBV12-4 to TRBJ1-3; D is unresolved. V lost 3 bases and J 3 bases, leaving 3 bases between the germline ends. The CDR3 is 12 amino acids.

The V and J genes are TRBV28 and TRBJ1-2; 9 bases map to TRBD1. Per the germline V gene, CDR1 is MDHEN and CDR2 is SYDVKM. V lost 3 bases, J lost 4 bases, and 18 bases stayed unmatched. CDR3 length: 19 residues. CDR3 protein: CASSFGFVDRGRRAYGYTF. For the CDR3, the DNA is TGTGCCAGCAGTTTCGGATTTGTGGACAGGGGACGGAGGGCCTATGGCTACACCTTC.

The V gene is TRBV9, the J gene TRBJ2-1; D call uncertain. Germline values: CDR1 SGDLS, CDR2 YYNGEE. The CDR3 runs 16 residues. The V and J ends lost 0 bases and 5 bases respectively, with 15 bases between them. The CDR3 loop is CASSVAPPVLDNEQFF. In DNA form, the CDR3 reads TGTGCCAGCAGCGTAGCTCCACCCGTCCTTGACAATGAGCAGTTCTTC.

J is TRBJ1-2 and V is TRBV6-2 or TRBV6-3; TRBD1 agrees at 7 bases. This CDR3 has 13 residues. Germline values: CDR1 MNHEY, CDR2 SVGEGT. Trimming removed 5 bases from V and 6 bases from J; junction bases left unmatched: 6. This CDR3 reads CASSTRTGNGYTF. The CDR3 DNA reads TGTGCCAGCAGTACCCGGACAGGAAATGGCTACACCTTC.

This clone was seen more than once but under ten times. The V and J genes are TRBV19 and TRBJ2-3, with 9 bases aligning to TRBD2. The CDR3 runs 15 residues. Germline V gene lookup returns CDR1 LNHDA and CDR2 SQIVND (reference sequence). V lost 8 bases to trimming and J lost 2 bases; unmatched junction nucleotides: 8. CDR3 sequence (DNA): TGTGCCAGTGGGGGTAGCGGGGGAATCACAGATACGCAGTATTTT. It encodes CASGGSGGITDTQYF.

The chain couples TRBV12-1 to TRBJ2-7; the table's D call of TRBD1 was not tested on the DNA. TRBV12-1 is a documented pseudogene. This CDR3 region has 19 residues. CDR3 loop: CASSPSGQGGPWFVHEQYF. The CDR3 DNA follows: TGTGCCAGCAGCCCGTCGGGACAGGGCGGGCCTTGGTTCGTTCACGAGCAGTACTTC.

This chain links TRBV6-5 with TRBJ2-3; D possibly corresponds to TRBD1 (6 bases). This CDR3 comprises 16 residues. Trimming left V 4 bases short and J 1 base short, with 15 bases between. Germline V lookup: CDR1 MNHEY, CDR2 SVGAGI. Here the CDR3 DNA reads TGTGCCAGCAGTTTAACGTCGACAGGACGCACAGATACGCAGTATTTT. This codes for CASSLTSTGRTDTQYF.

This clone has just one count. The CDR3 coding sequence is TGTGCCAGCAGCGCACAGACAGGGGGCAATCAGCCCCAGCATTTT. This sequence encodes CASSAQTGGNQPQHF. The rearrangement links TRBV7-2 to TRBJ1-5, with 8 bases aligning to TRBD1. The CDR3 consists of 15 residues. Germline loops: CDR1 SGHTA, CDR2 FQGNSA. The J segment lost 2 bases and the V segment lost 5 bases, leaving 5 bases of the junction unmatched.

With regard to this clone: Other DNA sequences in this sample translate to the same CDR3. The chain is built from TRBV7-9 and TRBJ2-5; D unresolved. CDR3 size: 12 residues. Trimming shortened V by 1 base and J by 4 bases, and 4 bases separated the two germline ends. Looked up from germline, CDR1 is SEHNR and CDR2 is FQNEAQ (reference sequence). The CDR3 here is CASSLVGETQYF. CDR3 sequence (DNA): TGTGCCAGCAGCTTAGTCGGAGAGACCCAGTACTTC.

The chain uses TRBV27 and TRBJ2-2; 13 bases line up with TRBD2. CDR1 is MNHEY, CDR2 SMNVEV, per germline (reference sequence). The CDR3 is made up of 18 amino acids. The V and J ends lost 3 bases and 7 bases, in that order; junction bases with no gene match: 11. Written as DNA, the CDR3 is TGTGCCAGCAGTTTGATCGGACTAGCGGGAGCTTATGGCGGGGAGCTGTTTTTT. Protein product: CASSLIGLAGAYGGELFF.

The rearrangement uses TRBV7-2 and TRBJ2-1, with 11 bases aligning to TRBD2. The CDR3 sequence is 16 residues long. Germline CDR1 SGHTA, CDR2 FQGNSA. The junction had 10 bases not matched to a gene; V was cut back by 4 bases and J by 8 bases. The CDR3 DNA reads as TGTGCCAGCAGCTGGGGGATAGCGGGAGGGGCCTATGAGCAGTTCTTC. Its translation: CASSWGIAGGAYEQFF.

J is TRBJ2-2 and V is TRBV9; 11 bases match TRBD2. This CDR3 has 20 amino acids. Germline V CDR1 and CDR2: SGDLS, YYNGEE. The ends lost 4 bases at V and 0 bases at J; junction bases unmatched: 14. The CDR3 loop reads CASSSHPPGLAAANTGELFF. In DNA form, the CDR3 reads TGTGCCAGCAGCTCCCACCCGCCGGGACTAGCGGCTGCGAACACCGGGGAGCTGTTTTTT.